This passage covers 26 T cell receptor beta chains from one sample sequenced in a study of blood T cell repertoires in COVID-19. Using immunoSEQ multiplex PCR, the repertoire was profiled, and TCRdb retains in-frame clones only, with some absent. The sample lists a few hundred thousand clones, about 90% seen once, with 2.5% to 3% in the top ten. The sequenced material came from PBMCs or T cells enriched from blood (not recorded which). The receptors were sampled from a woman aged 25 to 39 who had recovered from COVID-19.

The chain recombines TRBV6-5 with TRBJ2-2; D is possibly TRBD1 (6 bases). Germline CDR1 is MNHEY and CDR2 is SVGAGI. Deletions cut 5 bases from V and 7 bases from J, with 11 bases between. CDR3 length equals 13 residues. Here the CDR3 reads CASSPGQYGELFF. In nucleotides, the CDR3 is TGTGCCAGCAGTCCCGGACAGTACGGGGAGCTGTTTTTT.

This rearrangement joins TRBV6-1 to TRBJ2-3; TRBD1 matches 9 bases. V lost 4 bases, J lost 6 bases, and 11 bases stayed unmatched. This CDR3 spans 16 amino acids. Per the germline V gene, CDR1 is MNHNS and CDR2 is SASEGT. The CDR3 bases are TGTGCCAGCAGTGCCGGCGGACAGGGGATCGGCGATACGCAGTATTTT. Translated: CASSAGGQGIGDTQYF.

This clone was seen a few times. The chain is built from TRBV29-1 and TRBJ1-2; the D gene is possibly TRBD1 (5 bases). The V end was cut by 2 bases, the J end by 5 bases, with 12 bases between. This CDR3 comprises 13 residues. Germline CDR1 reads SQVTM; CDR2 reads ANQGSEA. CDR3 DNA sequence: TGCAGCGTTGAACGGGCAGGGCAATATGGCTACACCTTC. It translates to CSVERAGQYGYTF.

This sequence joins TRBV29-1 and TRBJ1-3; D remains unclear. This CDR3 has 14 residues. Germline V gene data show CDR1 as SQVTM and CDR2 as ANQGSEA. Trimming pared 6 bases from V and 1 base from J, leaving 13 bases between. CDR3 sequence (DNA): TGCAGCGTCGATTTTACAGAATCTGGAAACACCATATATTTT. This sequence encodes CSVDFTESGNTIYF.

This clone was observed a few times. The chain carries TRBV7-9 and TRBJ2-2, with unresolved D. In germline, CDR1 is SEHNR, CDR2 FQNEAQ (reference sequence). The V and J ends lost 5 bases and 8 bases respectively, with 6 bases between them. The CDR3 is 11 amino acids. The chain's CDR3 is CASSLIGELFF. Here the CDR3 DNA reads TGTGCCAGCAGCCTAATAGGGGAGCTGTTTTTT.

J is TRBJ2-1 and V is TRBV7-9; 9 bases fit TRBD2. After removal of 2 bases from V and 6 bases from J, the junction contained 11 bases not matched to a gene. Per germline, CDR1 SEHNR and CDR2 FQNEAQ (reference sequence). This CDR3 comprises 17 residues. DNA for the CDR3: TGTGCCAGCAGCTTATCCAGGGCGGGACTAGCCAGCAATGAGCAGTTCTTC. It yields the protein CASSLSRAGLASNEQFF.

The chain carries TRBV28 and TRBJ2-7, with a weak D call TRBD2 (6 bases). CDR1 is MDHEN, CDR2 SYDVKM, per germline. V was trimmed by 8 bases and J by 2 bases, leaving 13 bases between them. The CDR3 has 13 residues. As DNA, the CDR3 is TGTGCCAGCGGTGCGGAGGGCCCCTACGAGCAGTACTTC. It yields the protein CASGAEGPYEQYF.

The genes are TRBV27 and TRBJ1-6; possibly TRBD1 for D (5 bases). CDR3 length: 13 amino acids. The germline V gene has CDR1 MNHEY and CDR2 SMNVEV (reference sequence). The ends were cut back, 3 bases at V and 14 bases at J, with 14 bases in the middle. CDR3 coding DNA: TGTGCCAGCAGTTTCCGGACATCCCCCACCCTCCACTTT. It specifies CASSFRTSPTLHF.

The chain joins TRBV12-3 or TRBV12-4 to TRBJ2-7; D is uncertain. CDR3 length: 12 amino acids. V was cut by 3 bases and J by 7 bases, with 10 bases left in between. The CDR3 spells CASSFPRAEQYF. Here the CDR3 DNA reads TGTGCCAGCAGTTTCCCCCGAGCAGAGCAGTACTTC.

The chain couples TRBV9 to TRBJ2-7, with TRBD1 as a possible D gene (5 bases). The CDR3 runs to 12 residues. Germline V lookup: CDR1 SGDLS, CDR2 YYNGEE. Trimming removed 4 bases from V and 4 bases from J, with 9 bases in between. In DNA form, the CDR3 reads TGTGCCAGCAGCTCCCAGGGATACGAGCAGTACTTC. Translation: CASSSQGYEQYF.

The chain carries TRBV2 and TRBJ2-7; D is possibly TRBD2 (5 bases). Germline assignment: CDR1 SNHLY and CDR2 FYNNEI. This CDR3 is built from 13 residues. Trimming removed 8 bases at V and 5 bases at J, with 16 bases between. This chain's CDR3 is CASRILIGDEQYF. Here the CDR3 DNA reads TGTGCCAGCCGAATACTGATCGGGGACGAGCAGTACTTC.

The DNA of the CDR3 is TGCGCCAGCAGCCCCGGGACAGGGGGGTACAATGAGCAGTTCTTC. Translated: CASSPGTGGYNEQFF. The chain recombines TRBV5-1 with TRBJ2-1; 11 bases agree with TRBD1. From germline, CDR1 is SGHRS and CDR2 YFSETQ. Unmatched junction bases numbered 4, after V lost 4 bases and J lost 4 bases. The CDR3 is made up of 15 amino acids.

This clone was observed a few times. The CDR3 sequence: CASSLDIAGYGYTF. CDR3 in DNA: TGTGCCAGCAGCTTAGACATCGCAGGGTATGGCTACACCTTC. J is TRBJ1-2 and V is TRBV7-8; a weak D match, TRBD1 (5 bases). Trimming cost V 1 base and J 5 bases, with 11 bases left between them. In germline, CDR1 is SGHVS, CDR2 FQNEAQ. This CDR3 spans 14 amino acids.

The chain uses TRBV7-8 and TRBJ1-1, with TRBD1 identical over 9 bases. The ends lost 5 bases at V and 1 base at J; junction bases unmatched: 17. The CDR3 has 19 residues. Germline V lookup: CDR1 SGHVS, CDR2 FQNEAQ. The CDR3 sequence: CASSREQGAAQTRNTEAFF. The DNA of the CDR3 is TGTGCCAGCAGCCGAGAACAGGGGGCCGCACAAACGAGGAACACTGAAGCTTTCTTT.

The CDR3 DNA reads TGTGCCAGTAAGTCGACAGAGTATTCACCCCTCCACTTT. It specifies CASKSTEYSPLHF. The chain joins TRBV19 to TRBJ1-6; TRBD1 might be the D (5 bases). This CDR3 spans 13 amino acids. Germline assignment: CDR1 LNHDA and CDR2 SQIVND (reference sequence). Trimming left V 7 bases short and J 8 bases short, with 12 bases between.

This chain links TRBV7-9 with TRBJ1-1; D possibly corresponds to TRBD1 (5 bases). The CDR3 is made up of 15 amino acids. V lost 7 bases, J lost 1 base, and 16 bases lay in between. CDR1 is SEHNR and CDR2 is FQNEAQ in the germline V gene (reference sequence). DNA for the CDR3: TGTGCCAGCACACAATGGGGCGGGGGGAACACTGAAGCTTTCTTT. Amino acid sequence: CASTQWGGGNTEAFF.

This rearrangement joins TRBV6-1 to TRBJ1-5, with TRBD1 matching 7 bases. This CDR3 contains 15 residues. The V gene end was trimmed by 2 bases and the J gene end by 6 bases; junction bases not matched to a gene: 7. The germline gives CDR1 MNHNS, CDR2 SASEGT. CDR3 nucleotides: TGTGCCAGCAGTGAACTAGAGGGGGCCGGTCAGCCCCAGCATTTT. Protein: CASSELEGAGQPQHF.

The chain recombines TRBV3-1 (or the pseudogene TRBV3-2) with TRBJ2-1, with 11 bases identical to TRBD2. The germline V gene has CDR1 LGHDT and CDR2 YNNKEL (reference sequence). J was trimmed by 4 bases and V by 3 bases; bases with no gene match: 5. The CDR3 spans 16 residues. The CDR3 DNA reads TGTGCCAGCAGCCACCTTAGCGGGAGGGAATACAATGAGCAGTTCTTC. It codes for CASSHLSGREYNEQFF.

J is TRBJ2-3 and V is TRBV10-3, with 8 bases aligning to TRBD1. The CDR3 totals 14 residues. The ends lost 5 bases at V and 2 bases at J; junction bases unmatched: 3. Per the germline V gene, CDR1 is ENHRY and CDR2 is SYGVKD. Here the CDR3 DNA reads TGTGCCATCAGTCCGGGACAGGACACAGATACGCAGTATTTT. Translated: CAISPGQDTDTQYF.

The rearrangement joins TRBV27 to TRBJ1-4, with 9 positions matching TRBD1. This CDR3 has 17 amino acids. With 4 bases clipped from V and 7 bases from J, the junction kept 13 bases outside the gene matches. Germline assignment: CDR1 MNHEY and CDR2 SMNVEV (reference sequence). The CDR3 DNA reads TGTGCCAGCAGTTCCCGGGACAGGGAGAGGGGCTTTGAAAAACTGTTTTTT. Its translation is CASSSRDRERGFEKLFF.

This chain joins TRBV5-1 and TRBJ1-1; D unresolved. CDR1 and CDR2 (germline): SGHRS, YFSETQ. The CDR3 has 13 amino acids. Trimming stripped 3 bases from V and 5 bases from J, with 11 bases between. CDR3 loop: CASSSITETEAFF. CDR3 bases: TGCGCCAGCAGCTCTATAACAGAGACTGAAGCTTTCTTT.

The chain couples TRBV27 to TRBJ2-7, with D tentatively TRBD2 (6 bases). In germline, CDR1 is MNHEY, CDR2 SMNVEV (reference sequence). V was pared by 5 bases and J by 4 bases, with 21 bases between. The CDR3 is 16 amino acids. The chain's CDR3 is CASSPVWGRHNYEQYF. The DNA of the CDR3 is TGTGCCAGCAGTCCCGTTTGGGGGAGGCATAATTACGAGCAGTACTTC.

J is TRBJ2-1 and V is TRBV7-9; 9 nucleotides agree with TRBD1. V lost 1 base and J lost 6; bases outside the gene matches: 7. The V gene's germline CDR1 is SEHNR and CDR2 FQNEAQ (reference sequence). The length of the CDR3 is 16 residues. The CDR3 protein is CASSLGRTGALNEQFF. In DNA form, the CDR3 reads TGTGCCAGCAGCTTAGGTAGGACAGGGGCCCTCAATGAGCAGTTCTTC.

Details on this clone: Other DNA sequences in this specimen translate into the identical CDR3. The V and J genes are TRBV6-5 and TRBJ1-2; TRBD1 matches at 9 bases. The germline V gene encodes CDR1 MNHEY and CDR2 SVGAGI. CDR3 length: 15 amino acids. V was clipped by 0 bases and J by 2 bases; unmatched bases: 1. The CDR3 region is CASSYSGQGNYGYTF. CDR3 DNA sequence: TGTGCCAGCAGTTACTCGGGACAGGGCAACTATGGCTACACCTTC.

V and J are TRBV13 and TRBJ2-7; 8 positions agree with TRBD2. This CDR3 has 12 amino acids. Germline CDR1 is PRHDT and CDR2 is FYEKMQ (reference sequence). V was pared by 10 bases and J by 6 bases, with 8 bases of the junction left unmatched. The CDR3: CATTSGSSEQYF. The CDR3 coding sequence is TGTGCCACGACCAGCGGGAGTTCCGAGCAGTACTTC. The full variable domain, in which reference TRBV13 and TRBJ2-7 provide the parts outside the CDR3, is AAGVIQSPRHLIKEKRETATLKCYPIPRHDTVYWYQQGPGQDPQFLISFYEKMQSDKGSIPDRFSAQQFSDYHSELNMSSLELGDSALYFCATTSGSSEQYFGPGTRLTVT.

The chain is built from TRBV28 and TRBJ2-2; 11 bases agree with TRBD2. With 7 bases clipped from V and 3 bases from J, the junction kept 10 bases outside the gene matches. This CDR3 has 17 residues. Per the germline V gene, CDR1 is MDHEN and CDR2 is SYDVKM. CDR3 sequence (DNA): TGTGCCAGCACTCCAGCTAGCGGGAGGACGGACACCGGGGAGCTGTTTTTT. It codes for CASTPASGRTDTGELFF.